The present entry profiles one TCR beta chain with its context. The record originates from a study of T cells after yellow fever vaccination. From germline, CDR1 is KGHDR and CDR2 SFDVKD. Trimming cost V 7 bases and J 4 bases; bases outside gene matches: 2. There are 12 residues in the CDR3. TCRdb itself ran the 5' RACE reads through MiXCR, one entry per CDR3 protein. The sample lists 450,000 to 550,000 distinct CDR3 sequences; approximately 21% were seen once. The material was PBMCs, obtained 15 days after the yellow fever booster vaccination. The genes are TRBV24-1 and TRBJ2-5; TRBD1 aligns across 7 bases. This receptor was obtained from a man in his thirties or forties who received the YFV17D yellow fever vaccine. The CDR3 sequence: CATSPGGETQYF. Here the CDR3 DNA reads TGTGCCACCAGCCCAGGGGGAGAGACCCAGTACTTC.